These T cell receptor beta chains were read from a single sample in a study of blood T cell repertoires in COVID-19. Repertoires were generated with immunoSEQ multiplex PCR, while TCRdb's copy carries only in-frame clones and drops some. The sample has under 50,000 clones, 75% to 80% seen once. The specimen sequenced was peripheral blood. All receptors come from a human donor with active or convalescent COVID-19. The donor label of this sample is uncertain. Each CDR3 is given with its conserved first and last residue. D genes are given only for firm matches. Size values are once, few and many counts, or a class for expanded clones, and some rows have none.

14,NA,NA,TRBJ2-2,TRBV27,CASNSGENTGELFF,TGTGCCAGCAATTCGGGAGAGAACACCGGGGAGCTGTTTTTT
11,NA,NA,TRBJ2-5,TRBV12-3/TRBV12-4,CASMTMGTQYF,TGTGCCAGCATGACTATGGGGACCCAGTACTTC
16,NA,TRBD1,TRBJ2-3,TRBV10-3,CAISESNRGRTDTQYF,TGTGCCATCAGTGAGTCGAACAGGGGGCGCACAGATACGCAGTATTTT
19,NA,TRBD2,TRBJ2-4,TRBV3-1/TRBV3-2,CASSRGLAGGGVAKNIQYF,TGTGCCAGCAGCCGGGGACTAGCGGGAGGTGGGGTAGCCAAAAACATTCAGTACTTC
13,few,NA,TRBJ1-1,TRBV5-8,CASIRSGGTEAFF,TGTGCCAGCATTCGGTCTGGAGGGACTGAAGCTTTCTTT
17,NA,TRBD2,TRBJ2-7,TRBV4-2,CASSQGVAGGYSYEQYF,TGTGCCAGCAGCCAAGGGGTAGCGGGAGGTTATTCCTACGAGCAGTACTTC
13,NA,NA,TRBJ2-7,TRBV6-5,CASKQGRAYEQYF,TGTGCCAGCAAGCAGGGAAGAGCCTACGAGCAGTACTTC
18,NA,NA,TRBJ1-5,TRBV28,CASTFAGQIGDSNQPQHF,TGTGCCAGCACCTTCGCCGGACAAATTGGAGATAGCAATCAGCCCCAGCATTTT
13,NA,NA,TRBJ2-1,TRBV2,CATTLQGGNEQFF,TGTGCCACTACTCTGCAGGGAGGCAATGAGCAGTTCTTC
15,NA,TRBD1,TRBJ1-5,TRBV24-1,CATGAGQGPNQPQHF,TGTGCCACCGGGGCGGGACAGGGGCCCAATCAGCCCCAGCATTTT
15,NA,NA,TRBJ1-1,TRBV30,CAWSPSRGLRTEAFF,TGTGCCTGGAGCCCATCCCGGGGGTTAAGGACTGAAGCTTTCTTT
10,NA,NA,TRBJ2-3,TRBV7-9,CASLTDTQYF,TGTGCCAGTCTAACAGATACGCAGTATTTT
14,NA,TRBD1,TRBJ1-1,TRBV11-2,CASSLVVQGAEAFF,TGTGCCAGCAGCTTAGTGGTACAGGGGGCTGAAGCTTTCTTT
13,NA,NA,TRBJ2-5,TRBV6-5,CASIRSVQETQYF,TGTGCCAGCATCCGTTCGGTCCAAGAGACCCAGTACTTC
16,NA,NA,TRBJ2-4,TRBV3-1/TRBV3-2,CASSQVSGAAKNIQYF,TGTGCCAGCAGCCAAGTTTCGGGAGCAGCCAAAAACATTCAGTACTTC
10,NA,NA,TRBJ2-2,TRBV5-8,CATGTGELFF,TGTGCCACGGGGACCGGGGAGCTGTTTTTT
12,medium-sized,NA,TRBJ2-7,TRBV27,CASSLGGLEQYF,TGTGCCAGCAGTTTGGGGGGGCTGGAGCAGTACTTC
15,NA,NA,TRBJ2-2,TRBV2,CASSGAGANTGELFF,TGTGCCAGCAGTGGAGCAGGAGCGAACACCGGGGAGCTGTTTTTT
15,NA,NA,TRBJ1-5,TRBV30,CACYSKDKPYQPQHF,TGTGCCTGCTACTCCAAGGACAAGCCATATCAGCCCCAGCATTTT
16,NA,TRBD2,TRBJ2-3,TRBV11-3,CASSSGLAGSTDTQYF,TGTGCCAGCAGCTCAGGACTAGCGGGTAGCACAGATACGCAGTATTTT
14,NA,TRBD1,TRBJ2-7,TRBV9,CASSVGTDNYEQYF,TGTGCCAGCAGCGTCGGGACAGATAACTACGAGCAGTACTTC
13,NA,NA,TRBJ2-1,TRBV30,CAWSANLLNEQFF,TGTGCCTGGAGTGCCAACCTTCTAAATGAGCAGTTCTTC
14,once,NA,TRBJ2-1,TRBV21-1,CASKRAGLGNEQFF,TGTGCCAGCAAGAGGGCGGGCTTAGGCAATGAGCAGTTCTTC
15,NA,NA,TRBJ1-1,TRBV24-1,CATSDSSGYRAEAFF,TGTGCCACCAGTGATTCGTCAGGGTATAGGGCTGAAGCTTTCTTT
15,NA,NA,TRBJ2-7,TRBV6-5,CASSQLSLLSYEQYF,TGTGCCAGCAGCCAACTTTCACTCCTTTCCTACGAGCAGTACTTC
12,NA,NA,TRBJ1-5,TRBV29-1,CSVSEGNQPQHF,TGCAGCGTGTCGGAGGGCAATCAGCCCCAGCATTTT
16,NA,TRBD1,TRBJ2-5,TRBV7-6,CASSPGTGGKGETQYF,TGTGCCAGCAGCCCCGGGACAGGGGGCAAGGGAGAGACCCAGTACTTC
14,NA,TRBD2,TRBJ2-3,TRBV18,CASSPLRGADTQYF,TGTGCCAGCTCACCCCTACGGGGGGCAGATACGCAGTATTTT
13,NA,NA,TRBJ1-4,TRBV10-1,CASSGGGNEKLFF,TGCGCCAGCAGTGGAGGGGGAAATGAAAAACTGTTTTTT
14,NA,NA,TRBJ1-2,TRBV24-1,CATSEGSGSHGYTF,TGTGCCACCAGTGAAGGGTCGGGGTCGCATGGCTACACCTTC
15,few,TRBD2,TRBJ2-1,TRBV9,CASSSPGLPLGEQFF,TGTGCCAGCAGCTCCCCGGGACTACCCCTCGGTGAGCAGTTCTTC
12,NA,NA,TRBJ1-2,TRBV11-3,CASSPQGVGYTF,TGTGCCAGCAGCCCCCAGGGTGTAGGCTACACCTTC
15,once,NA,TRBJ2-3,TRBV19,CASSSHGEGADTQYF,TGTGCCAGTAGCTCTCATGGGGAGGGGGCAGATACGCAGTATTTT
15,few,TRBD1,TRBJ2-1,TRBV19,CASSGRDRPTNEQFF,TGTGCCAGTAGTGGCCGGGACAGGCCGACTAATGAGCAGTTCTTC
11,NA,NA,TRBJ2-7,TRBV30,CAWSLSYEQYF,TGTGCCTGGAGTCTATCCTACGAGCAGTACTTC
12,NA,NA,TRBJ2-1,TRBV29-1,CSVLRQGGEQFF,TGCAGCGTACTGAGACAGGGAGGTGAGCAGTTCTTC
17,NA,NA,TRBJ1-1,TRBV5-1,CASSLETVRDMNTEAFF,TGCGCCAGCAGCTTGGAGACAGTGAGGGACATGAACACTGAAGCTTTCTTT
14,NA,NA,TRBJ1-1,TRBV19,CASSWRGGSTEAFF,TGTGCCAGTAGCTGGAGGGGGGGGAGCACTGAAGCTTTCTTT
18,NA,NA,TRBJ1-2,TRBV7-8,CASSPTRDSSAALYGYTF,TGTGCCAGCAGCCCAACCCGGGACTCGTCAGCGGCCCTCTATGGCTACACCTTC
17,NA,TRBD1,TRBJ2-7,TRBV10-2,CASMTGRDRNPTYEQYF,TGCGCCAGCATGACTGGTCGGGACAGAAATCCCACCTACGAGCAGTACTTC
17,NA,NA,TRBJ2-3,TRBV7-9,CASSSLDVAGERDTQYF,TGTGCCAGCAGCTCCCTCGATGTGGCAGGGGAGAGAGATACGCAGTATTTT
18,NA,TRBD1,TRBJ2-6,TRBV7-9,CASSLGQGLSSGANVLTF,TGTGCCAGCAGCTTAGGACAGGGATTGAGTTCTGGGGCCAACGTCCTGACTTTC
13,NA,NA,TRBJ2-4,TRBV5-5,CASSLGLGTLEYF,TGTGCCAGCAGCTTGGGACTAGGAACTCTGGAGTACTTC
15,NA,NA,TRBJ2-7,TRBV5-1,CASSLDLAGPYEQYF,TGCGCCAGCAGCTTGGACCTCGCGGGACCCTACGAGCAGTACTTC
14,NA,NA,TRBJ2-2,TRBV7-2,CASSLAGHTGELFF,TGTGCCAGCAGCTTAGCGGGCCACACCGGGGAGCTGTTTTTT